This T cell receptor beta chain was captured in a study of shared clonotypes between healthy human individuals. This table comes from immunoSEQ multiplex PCR, and its TCRdb copy is limited to in-frame clones, with some not included. The table has nearly 500,000 clones, about 79% seen once. The germline CDR1 and CDR2 sequences are WNHNN and SYGVQD (reference sequence). Trimming shortened V by 6 bases and J by 6 bases, and 15 bases separated the two germline ends. The length of the CDR3 is 13 residues. This clone was counted many times. This clonotype originated in a woman in her forties in good health. Some clones in this sample may be carry-over from other donors' samples. The V gene is TRBV10-1, the J gene TRBJ2-7; D assignment may be TRBD1 or TRBD2 (6 bases each). The sample was PBMCs. CDR3 DNA: TGCGCCAGCAGCCCGAGCAGGGGAGGCGAGCAGTACTTC. It encodes CASSPSRGGEQYF.